The 2 T cell receptor beta chains in this list originate from one sample, sequenced in a study of shared clonotypes between healthy human individuals. The protocol was immunoSEQ multiplex PCR, while the TCRdb copy is restricted to in-frame clones and leaves out a portion. Of fewer than 2.5 million clones listed, over 85% are singletons. Sequencing used naive CD4+ T cells from PBMCs. Stated subset: CD45RA+ positively selected. These receptors came from a young man in good health. Some clones in this sample may be carry-over from other donors' samples.

V gene TRBV29-1 combines with J gene TRBJ1-4; no definite D call. Germline V gene lookup returns CDR1 SQVTM and CDR2 ANQGSEA. V was pared by 4 bases and J by 8 bases, with 11 bases between. The CDR3 length is 12 residues. The CDR3 sequence is CSVVDGREKLFF. DNA of the CDR3: TGCAGCGTTGTCGATGGAAGGGAAAAACTGTTTTTT.

Concerning this clone: Other DNA sequences from this sample encode an identical CDR3 as well. V is TRBV18 and J is TRBJ2-3; D is uncertain. The V and J ends lost 1 base and 6 bases respectively, with 5 bases between them. CDR1 and CDR2 from the germline V gene are KGHSH and LQKENI. CDR3 length equals 12 residues. CDR3 loop: CASSPRGDTQYF. DNA for the CDR3: TGTGCCAGCTCACCACGTGGGGATACGCAGTATTTT.